A single sample gave rise to the 15 T cell receptor beta chains below, sequenced in a study of T cell changes during pregnancy in multiple sclerosis. Some clones are missing from TCRdb's copy, which holds only in-frame ones; the method was immunoSEQ multiplex PCR. The repertoire holds 17,000 or so clones, with almost 85% as singletons. The starting material was CD8+ T cells from peripheral blood mononuclear cells, obtained in the third trimester of pregnancy. All receptors derive from a female donor in good health, enrolled as a control in a pregnancy study.

The chain joins TRBV4-3 to TRBJ2-7, with TRBD1 as a possible D gene (6 bases). This CDR3 is built from 15 residues. V was clipped by 0 bases and J by 3 bases, with 12 bases between them. Germline CDR1 is LGHNA and CDR2 is YSLEER. CDR3 loop: CASSQDIGDNYEQYF. CDR3 DNA: TGCGCCAGCAGCCAAGATATTGGGGACAACTACGAGCAGTACTTC.

This chain connects TRBV5-6 to TRBJ2-7, with 7 bases fitting TRBD2. With V trimmed by 0 bases and J by 1 base, 7 bases remained unmatched. This CDR3 is 16 amino acids long. CDR1 and CDR2 (germline): SGHDT, YYEEEE. The chain's CDR3 is CASSLGRGRTSYEQYF. The CDR3 DNA is TGTGCCAGCAGCTTGGGGCGGGGGAGGACTTCCTACGAGCAGTACTTC.

The V and J genes are TRBV27 and TRBJ2-2; a weak D match, TRBD2 (6 bases). The CDR3 sequence is 16 residues long. Per germline, CDR1 MNHEY and CDR2 SMNVEV (reference sequence). V was shortened by 1 base and J by 3 bases, with 12 bases between the two germline ends. The CDR3 here is CASSLFEPGDTGELFF. CDR3 coding DNA: TGTGCCAGCAGTTTATTCGAGCCGGGGGACACCGGGGAGCTGTTTTTT.

The chain uses TRBV11-2 and TRBJ1-2, with D perhaps TRBD1 (6 bases). The CDR3 covers 17 residues. Germline V gene sequence: CDR1 SGHAT, CDR2 FQNNGV. Trimming cost V 4 bases and J 0 bases, with 18 bases left between them. This CDR3 reads CASSSERRGSPNYGYTF. CDR3 DNA sequence: TGTGCCAGCAGCTCCGAACGCAGGGGATCCCCTAACTATGGCTACACCTTC.

J is TRBJ2-3 and V is TRBV7-9; 9 bases fit TRBD2. V was clipped by 5 bases and J by 0 bases; unmatched bases: 3. The CDR3 sequence is 15 residues long. Germline V CDR1 and CDR2: SEHNR, FQNEAQ (reference sequence). The CDR3: CASSAAGGSTDTQYF. The CDR3 DNA reads as TGTGCCAGCAGCGCAGCGGGGGGTAGCACAGATACGCAGTATTTT. The full variable domain, completed using reference TRBV7-9 and TRBJ2-3, is DTGVSQNPRHKITKRGQNVTFRCDPISEHNRLYWYRQTLGQGPEFLTYFQNEAQLEKSRLLSDRFSAERPKGSFSTLEIQRTEQGDSAMYLCASSAAGGSTDTQYFGPGTRLTVL.

The genes are TRBV2 and TRBJ1-5; D is unclear. The V end lost 0 bases, the J end lost 4 bases, and 10 bases lay between the germline ends. Per the germline V gene, CDR1 is SNHLY and CDR2 is FYNNEI. CDR3 length: 15 amino acids. DNA of the CDR3: TGTGCCAGCAGTGAAGCTGCTCAGTTGAATCAGCCCCAGCATTTT. Translated: CASSEAAQLNQPQHF.

This rearrangement joins TRBV7-7 to TRBJ2-3, with TRBD2 as a possible D gene (6 bases). Trimming shortened V by 6 bases and J by 2 bases, and 18 bases separated the two germline ends. The CDR3 is 16 amino acids. Germline lookup yields CDR1 SSHAT and CDR2 FNYEAQ (reference sequence). Here the CDR3 DNA reads TGTGCCAGCAGGGACGGACCGGGACTGAACACAGATACGCAGTATTTT. This codes for CASRDGPGLNTDTQYF.

This chain connects TRBV6-5 to TRBJ2-7; the match to TRBD2 covers 9 bases. The ends lost 2 bases at V and 4 bases at J; junction bases unmatched: 3. The CDR3 is 14 residues long. Germline CDR1 MNHEY, CDR2 SVGAGI. In nucleotides, the CDR3 is TGTGCCAGCAGTTACGCGGGGGGGCCATACGAGCAGTACTTC. Translating it yields CASSYAGGPYEQYF.

The chain combines TRBV7-9 with TRBJ1-5; D is possibly TRBD1 (6 bases). V dropped 1 base and J dropped 6 bases, with 10 bases sitting between them. CDR1 is SEHNR, CDR2 FQNEAQ, per germline (reference sequence). The CDR3 has 14 residues. CDR3 DNA: TGTGCCAGCAGCTTAGGAGGGGGAAGTCAGCCCCAGCATTTT. This encodes CASSLGGGSQPQHF.

This clone was counted a single time. The chain combines TRBV27 with TRBJ1-1, with D perhaps TRBD1 (6 bases). Trimming removed 3 bases at V and 2 bases at J, with 10 bases between. The CDR3 is made up of 14 amino acids. Germline V gene lookup returns CDR1 MNHEY and CDR2 SMNVEV (reference sequence). DNA of the CDR3: TGTGCCAGCAGTTTTGGGGGGGCTAACACTGAAGCTTTCTTT. Translation gives CASSFGGANTEAFF.

V gene TRBV11-2 combines with J gene TRBJ2-1; D tentatively reads TRBD1 or TRBD2 (6 bases each). CDR3 size: 16 residues. Germline V gene lookup returns CDR1 SGHAT and CDR2 FQNNGV. V dropped 5 bases and J dropped 8 bases, with 22 bases sitting between them. As DNA, the CDR3 is TGTGCCAGCAGCGTAGGGGGGACACGTTACGCCGATGAGCAGTTCTTC. Translation: CASSVGGTRYADEQFF.

In DNA, the CDR3 is TGTGCCAGCAGTTTATCCGGCAGGGATTCCTATGGCTACACCTTC. Its protein product is CASSLSGRDSYGYTF. The V and J genes are TRBV28 and TRBJ1-2; D might be TRBD1 (5 bases). The CDR3 covers 15 residues. V lost 1 base to trimming and J lost 4 bases, with 13 bases between them. Germline CDR1 and CDR2: MDHEN and SYDVKM.

The chain couples TRBV6-5 to TRBJ1-1; 9 bases line up with TRBD1. This CDR3 has 14 amino acids. Losses at the gene ends were 5 bases for V and 3 bases for J; bases not matched to a gene: 4. The germline V gene has CDR1 MNHEY and CDR2 SVGAGI. CDR3 nucleotide sequence: TGTGCCAGCAGTACCCGGACAGGGGACACTGAAGCTTTCTTT. Its protein product is CASSTRTGDTEAFF.

V is TRBV14 and J is TRBJ1-1; perhaps TRBD1 as D (6 bases). Germline CDR1 SGHDN, CDR2 FVKESK. Trimming cost V 5 bases and J 1 base, with 14 bases left between them. The CDR3 runs to 15 residues. This CDR3 reads CASSGRTVRNTEAFF. As DNA, the CDR3 is TGTGCCAGCAGCGGCCGGACAGTTCGGAACACTGAAGCTTTCTTT.

The chain joins TRBV4-1 to TRBJ2-7; 7 nucleotides line up with TRBD2. The length of the CDR3 is 15 residues. Trimming took 1 base from V and 2 from J; bases not matched to a gene: 5. Germline CDR1 and CDR2: MGHRA and YSYEKL. The CDR3 is CASSQVGGGAYEQYF. CDR3 sequence (DNA): TGCGCCAGCAGCCAAGTGGGGGGGGGAGCCTACGAGCAGTACTTC.